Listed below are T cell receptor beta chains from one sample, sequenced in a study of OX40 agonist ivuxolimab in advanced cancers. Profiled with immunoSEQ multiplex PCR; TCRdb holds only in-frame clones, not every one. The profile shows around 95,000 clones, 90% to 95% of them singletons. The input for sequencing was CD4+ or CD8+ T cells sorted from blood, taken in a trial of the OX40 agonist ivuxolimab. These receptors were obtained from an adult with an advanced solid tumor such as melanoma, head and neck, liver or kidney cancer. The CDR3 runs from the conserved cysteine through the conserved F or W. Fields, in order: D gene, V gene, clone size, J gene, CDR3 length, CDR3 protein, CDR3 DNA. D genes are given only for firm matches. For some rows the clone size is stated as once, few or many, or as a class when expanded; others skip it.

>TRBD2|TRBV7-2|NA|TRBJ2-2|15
CASSLSGGRGGELFF
TGTGCCAGCAGCCTTAGCGGGGGCCGGGGCGGGGAGCTGTTTTTT
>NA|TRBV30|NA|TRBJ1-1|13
CAWTFLRDTEAFF
TGTGCCTGGACCTTTCTTCGAGACACTGAAGCTTTCTTT
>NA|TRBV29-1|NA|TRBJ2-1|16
CSVVGLQLPWGNEQFF
TGCAGCGTCGTGGGGTTACAGCTGCCATGGGGCAATGAGCAGTTCTTC
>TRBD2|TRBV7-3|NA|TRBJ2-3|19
CASSLRPMTSGGAIDTQYF
TGTGCCAGCAGCTTACGCCCTATGACTAGCGGGGGGGCCATAGATACGCAGTATTTT
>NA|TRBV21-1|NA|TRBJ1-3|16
CASSKPPQGAGNTIYF
TGTGCCAGCTCGAAGCCTCCCCAGGGGGCTGGAAACACCATATATTTT
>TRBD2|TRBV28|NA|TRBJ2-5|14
CAGQSGTNQETQYF
TGTGCCGGTCAATCAGGGACTAACCAAGAGACCCAGTACTTC
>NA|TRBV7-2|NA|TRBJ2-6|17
CASSPQAGVSGANVLTF
TGTGCCAGCAGCCCCCAAGCAGGGGTCTCTGGGGCCAACGTCCTGACTTTC
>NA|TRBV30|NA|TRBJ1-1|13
CAWKWLHNTEAFF
TGTGCCTGGAAGTGGCTGCATAACACTGAAGCTTTCTTT
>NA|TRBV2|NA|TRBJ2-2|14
CASSKLAGTGELFF
TGTGCCAGCAGTAAGCTAGCCGGCACCGGGGAGCTGTTTTTT
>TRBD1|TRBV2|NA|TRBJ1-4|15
CASTYAGTGHEKLFF
TGTGCCAGCACTTACGCCGGGACAGGGCACGAAAAACTGTTTTTT
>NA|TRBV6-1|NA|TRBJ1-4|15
CASRQSRRTNEKLFF
TGTGCCAGCAGACAGTCCCGACGTACTAATGAAAAACTGTTTTTT
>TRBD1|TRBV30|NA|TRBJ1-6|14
CAWSRTGGNSPLHF
TGTGCCTGGAGTCGGACAGGGGGGAATTCACCCCTCCACTTT
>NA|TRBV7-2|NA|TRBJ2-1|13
CASSLAREGEQFF
TGTGCCAGCAGCTTAGCCCGAGAGGGTGAGCAGTTCTTC
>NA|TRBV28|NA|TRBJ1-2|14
CASSLAQENYGYTF
TGTGCCAGCAGTTTAGCACAGGAAAACTATGGCTACACCTTC
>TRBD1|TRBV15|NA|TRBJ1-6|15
CATSALGTGTSPLHF
TGTGCCACCAGCGCACTGGGGACAGGGACTTCACCCCTCCACTTT
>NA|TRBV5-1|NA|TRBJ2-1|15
CASIKLGGSYNEQFF
TGCGCCAGCATAAAGCTAGGGGGTTCCTACAATGAGCAGTTCTTC
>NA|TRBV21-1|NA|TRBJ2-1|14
CASSNWDGAWEQFF
TGTGCCAGCAGCAACTGGGACGGGGCATGGGAGCAGTTCTTC
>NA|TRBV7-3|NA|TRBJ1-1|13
CASSLERGTEAFF
TGTGCCAGCAGCCTAGAACGGGGCACTGAAGCTTTCTTT
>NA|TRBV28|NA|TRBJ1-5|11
CASGGEEPQHF
TGTGCCAGCGGGGGTGAAGAGCCCCAGCATTTT
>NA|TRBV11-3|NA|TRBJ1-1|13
CASSPGVHTEAFF
TGTGCCAGCAGCCCAGGGGTGCACACTGAAGCTTTCTTT
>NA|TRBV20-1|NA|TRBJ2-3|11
CSARGPDTQYF
TGCAGTGCTAGAGGGCCAGATACGCAGTATTTT
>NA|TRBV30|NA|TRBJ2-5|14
CAWSPTTWGETQYF
TGTGCCTGGAGTCCCACGACGTGGGGAGAGACCCAGTACTTC
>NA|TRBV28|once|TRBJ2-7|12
CASSLWGYEQYF
TGTGCCAGCAGTTTATGGGGCTACGAGCAGTACTTC
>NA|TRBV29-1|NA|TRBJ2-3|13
CSEGAGLGDTQYF
TGCAGCGAAGGAGCAGGGTTGGGAGATACGCAGTATTTT
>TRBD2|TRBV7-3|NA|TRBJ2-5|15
CASSKGASGVETQYF
TGTGCCAGCTCAAAAGGGGCTAGCGGGGTCGAGACCCAGTACTTC
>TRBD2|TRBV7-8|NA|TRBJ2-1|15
CASSIDRGGYNEQFF
TGTGCCAGCAGCATTGACCGGGGGGGCTACAATGAGCAGTTCTTC
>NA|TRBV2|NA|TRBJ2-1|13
CASSETYYNEQFF
TGTGCCAGCAGTGAAACCTACTACAATGAGCAGTTCTTC
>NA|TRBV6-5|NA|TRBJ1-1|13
CASSYSVNTEAFF
TGTGCCAGCAGTTACTCGGTGAACACTGAAGCTTTCTTT
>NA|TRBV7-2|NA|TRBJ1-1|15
CASSGSGQPNTEAFF
TGTGCCAGCAGCGGATCAGGACAGCCGAACACTGAAGCTTTCTTT
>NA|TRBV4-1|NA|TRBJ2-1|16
CASSQPKTDSYNEQFF
TGCGCCAGCAGCCAACCCAAGACGGACTCCTACAATGAGCAGTTCTTC
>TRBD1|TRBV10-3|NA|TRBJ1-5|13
CAIGGGNNQPQHF
TGTGCCATCGGAGGGGGCAACAATCAGCCCCAGCATTTT
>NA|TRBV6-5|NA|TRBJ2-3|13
CASSGNRGDTQYF
TGTGCCAGCAGTGGGAACCGGGGAGATACGCAGTATTTT
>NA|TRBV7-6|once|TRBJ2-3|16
CASSPLAGTITDTQYF
TGTGCCAGCAGCCCCCTTGCGGGGACCATCACAGATACGCAGTATTTT
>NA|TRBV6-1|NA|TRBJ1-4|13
CASSGQANEKLFF
TGTGCCAGCAGTGGTCAGGCTAATGAAAAACTGTTTTTT
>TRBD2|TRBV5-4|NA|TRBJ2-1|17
CASSLGQLAGYYNEQFF
TGTGCCAGCAGCTTGGGGCAACTAGCGGGGTACTACAATGAGCAGTTCTTC
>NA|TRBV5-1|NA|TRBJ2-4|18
CASSLGTSAALAKNIQYF
TGCGCCAGCAGCCTCGGGACCTCAGCTGCCCTAGCCAAAAACATTCAGTACTTC
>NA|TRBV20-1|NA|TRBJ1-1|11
CSARTTAEAFF
TGCAGTGCTAGAACGACAGCTGAAGCTTTCTTT
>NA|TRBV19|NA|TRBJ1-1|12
CASTQANTEAFF
TGTGCCAGTACTCAAGCCAACACTGAAGCTTTCTTT
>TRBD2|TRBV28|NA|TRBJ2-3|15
CASNLAGGGTDTQYF
TGTGCCAGCAACCTAGCGGGGGGAGGCACAGATACGCAGTATTTT
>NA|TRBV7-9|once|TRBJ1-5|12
CASSFLGGPQHF
TGTGCCAGCAGCTTTCTTGGCGGGCCCCAGCATTTT
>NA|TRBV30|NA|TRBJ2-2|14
CAWSVWFNTGELFF
TGTGCCTGGAGTGTTTGGTTCAACACCGGGGAGCTGTTTTTT
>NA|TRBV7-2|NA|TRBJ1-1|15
CASSRMWGAGTEAFF
TGTGCCAGCAGCCGAATGTGGGGGGCAGGGACTGAAGCTTTCTTT
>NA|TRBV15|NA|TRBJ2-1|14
CATSGPPGARDQFF
TGTGCCACCAGCGGACCCCCAGGGGCGCGGGACCAGTTCTTC
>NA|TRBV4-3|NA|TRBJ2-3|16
CASSRGFADLTDTQYF
TGCGCCAGCAGCCGCGGTTTTGCGGACCTCACAGATACGCAGTATTTT
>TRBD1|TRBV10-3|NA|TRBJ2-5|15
CASNPGQGGLETQYF
TGTGCCAGCAACCCGGGACAGGGGGGCCTAGAGACCCAGTACTTC
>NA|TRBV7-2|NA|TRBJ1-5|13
CASSLIRIQPQHF
TGTGCCAGCAGCTTAATTCGGATTCAGCCCCAGCATTTT
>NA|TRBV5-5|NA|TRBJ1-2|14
CASSLRASYYGYTF
TGTGCCAGCAGCTTGCGGGCATCTTACTATGGCTACACCTTC
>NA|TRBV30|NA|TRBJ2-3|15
CAWSVGGLRTDTQYF
TGTGCCTGGAGTGTCGGTGGACTGCGCACAGATACGCAGTATTTT
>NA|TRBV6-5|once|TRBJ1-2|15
CASSYFVQAYYGYTF
TGTGCCAGCAGTTACTTCGTACAGGCTTACTATGGCTACACCTTC
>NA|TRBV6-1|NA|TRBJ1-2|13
CASSPQGRRGYTF
TGTGCCAGCTCCCCACAGGGTCGAAGGGGCTACACCTTC
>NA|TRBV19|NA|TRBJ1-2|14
CASSIRGATRGYTF
TGTGCCAGTAGTATTCGGGGGGCGACCCGGGGCTACACCTTC